This T cell receptor beta chain was documented in a study of T cell repertoires in cytomegalovirus infection. At the level of the study: Public signatures in TCR beta pointed to CMV infection and matching HLA type. Study results and caveats: What dominated the ex vivo response were HLA-C-restricted CMV-specific TCR beta clonotypes.

TCRdb recomputed calls from the reads with MiXCR, one row per CDR3 protein. The table records a few hundred thousand distinct CDR3 sequences, 25% to 35% of them present only once. Concerning this clonotype: Its antigen is as yet unknown.

The CDR3 contains 15 residues. Germline V gene sequence: CDR1 MDHEN, CDR2 SYDVKM. Deletions cut 7 bases from V and 4 bases from J, with 17 bases between. The genes are TRBV28 and TRBJ2-1; perhaps TRBD2 as D (5 bases). The clonotype was recovered from a human donor in good health (CMV status not recorded). Some clones in this sample may be carry-over from other donors' samples. Sequences were derived from cultured PBMCs, sampled from culture after CMV antigen stimulation. The DNA for the CDR3 is TGTGCCAGCACCCGGGGTTCACCAAGATACAATGAGCAGTTCTTC. Translated, it gives CASTRGSPRYNEQFF.